These 21 T cell receptor beta chains were sequenced from one sample in a study of identical twins. TCRdb independently ran MiXCR on the 5' RACE reads; one entry per CDR3 protein. This sample has 700,000 or so distinct CDR3 sequences, with 21% found just once. These same records also appear under a second study, on T cells expressing NK-cell markers.

The sample was PBMCs. These receptor sequences come from a young woman in good health.

The chain combines TRBV9 with TRBJ2-7; TRBD2 matches 11 bases. In germline, CDR1 is SGDLS, CDR2 YYNGEE. The CDR3 spans 15 residues. The junction had 6 bases not matched to a gene; V was cut back by 2 bases and J by 5 bases. The CDR3 DNA sequence: TGTGCCAGCAGCGTCGGGACTAGCGGATCCCACGAGCAGTACTTC. Amino acids: CASSVGTSGSHEQYF.

The genes are TRBV29-1 and TRBJ2-6, with D unclear. The germline V gene encodes CDR1 SQVTM and CDR2 ANQGSEA. The V end lost 6 bases, the J end lost 4 bases, and 7 bases lay between the germline ends. CDR3 length: 12 amino acids. This CDR3 reads CSVAWGANVLTF. CDR3 bases: TGCAGCGTGGCCTGGGGGGCCAACGTCCTGACTTTC.

The chain carries TRBV20-1 and TRBJ2-3, with 11 nucleotides matching TRBD2. CDR3 length: 14 residues. The V gene's germline CDR1 is DFQATT and CDR2 SNEGSKA (reference sequence). V was pared by 3 bases and J by 7 bases, with 6 bases of the junction left unmatched. The CDR3 DNA follows: TGCAGTGCTAGGACTAGCGGGATTGAACATACGCAGTATTTT. Its protein product is CSARTSGIEHTQYF.

The rearrangement joins TRBV6-5 to TRBJ2-7, with no clear D. The CDR3 length is 14 residues. V lost 4 bases and J 0 bases, leaving 10 bases between the germline ends. Germline-derived CDR1 and CDR2 are MNHEY and SVGAGI. The CDR3 loop reads CASSFQEASYEQYF. The CDR3, as DNA: TGTGCCAGCAGTTTTCAAGAGGCCTCCTACGAGCAGTACTTC.

The chain is built from TRBV20-1 and TRBJ2-7; maybe TRBD1 (5 bases). The CDR3 contains 13 residues. V dropped 3 bases and J dropped 3 bases, with 12 bases sitting between them. The germline V gene encodes CDR1 DFQATT and CDR2 SNEGSKA (reference sequence). The CDR3 protein is CSARGPANYEQYF. As DNA, the CDR3 is TGCAGTGCTAGGGGGCCAGCTAACTACGAGCAGTACTTC.

The chain combines TRBV2 with TRBJ1-2, with 8 bases lining up with TRBD1. V lost 4 bases and J lost 6; bases outside the gene matches: 13. Germline CDR1 and CDR2: SNHLY and FYNNEI. CDR3 length equals 16 residues. As DNA, the CDR3 is TGTGCCAGCAGTGTGACAGGGGCGCTAAGCTGGAATGGCTACACCTTC. It encodes CASSVTGALSWNGYTF.

The table lists this clonotype with a few counts. A junction end diverges from the germline sequence, so it may reflect a read error. The V call is TRBV7-2, the J call TRBJ2-5, with D maybe TRBD2 (5 bases). This CDR3 has 12 amino acids. CDR1 SGHTA and CDR2 FQGNSA come from the germline V gene. The CDR3 sequence: CVSSLALVRVDF. The CDR3 region has the DNA TGTGTCAGCAGCTTAGCGCTCGTCCGAGTAGACTTC.

The rearrangement links TRBV6-5 to TRBJ2-3; 10 bases map to TRBD2. The CDR3 sequence is 14 residues long. The V and J ends lost 4 bases and 5 bases, in that order; junction bases with no gene match: 3. Germline V gene sequence: CDR1 MNHEY, CDR2 SVGAGI. CDR3 nucleotides: TGTGCCAGCAGTTCTAGCGGGGGTAAAGATACGCAGTATTTT. The encoded protein is CASSSSGGKDTQYF.

This clonotype turned up a few times. V usage is TRBV12-3 or TRBV12-4 and J usage is TRBJ2-1; D not resolved. V was trimmed by 3 bases and J by 5 bases, leaving 11 bases between them. This CDR3 region has 14 residues. In DNA form, the CDR3 reads TGTGCCAGCAGTTTTGCTTCGCTAAACAATGAGCAGTTCTTC. It specifies CASSFASLNNEQFF.

The chain uses TRBV6-5 and TRBJ1-1, with D unresolved. This CDR3 has 11 amino acids. V gave up 6 bases and J gave up 4 bases, with 6 bases separating them. Germline V gene sequence: CDR1 MNHEY, CDR2 SVGAGI. CDR3 DNA sequence: TGTGCCAGCAGAGCGTCCACTGAAGCTTTCTTT. Translating it yields CASRASTEAFF.

The chain combines TRBV20-1 with TRBJ2-1, with D tentatively TRBD1 (6 bases). The V gene lost 5 bases and the J gene lost 2 bases, with 16 bases spanning the gap. CDR1 is DFQATT and CDR2 is SNEGSKA in the germline V gene (reference sequence). This CDR3 spans 15 amino acids. This CDR3 reads CSAEKGTNAYNEQFF. The CDR3 DNA sequence: TGCAGTGCTGAAAAGGGGACAAATGCCTACAATGAGCAGTTCTTC.

This clonotype was observed a handful of times. This CDR3 is CASSLVMPTDTQYF. The CDR3 nucleotides read TGTGCCAGCAGTTTGGTCATGCCGACAGATACGCAGTATTTT. The chain is built from TRBV12-3 or TRBV12-4 and TRBJ2-3; no firm D call. CDR3 length: 14 residues. V was shortened by 3 bases and J by 3 bases, with 10 bases between the two germline ends.

This clonotype was recorded many times. The rearrangement joins TRBV29-1 to TRBJ1-2; 7 positions match TRBD1. V lost 3 bases and J lost 6; bases outside the gene matches: 4. CDR1 is SQVTM, CDR2 ANQGSEA, per germline. The CDR3 is 12 amino acids. CDR3 sequence reads: CSVDQGGHGYTF. DNA of the CDR3: TGCAGCGTTGATCAGGGGGGACATGGCTACACCTTC.

The V gene is TRBV3-1, the J gene TRBJ1-5; D is perhaps TRBD1 (5 bases). V lost 0 bases and J lost 5, with 14 bases in between. The CDR3 length is 16 residues. Per germline, CDR1 LGHDT and CDR2 YNNKEL (reference sequence). Written as DNA, the CDR3 is TGTGCCAGCAGCCAAGATTCAGCAGGGAGGTATCAGCCCCAGCATTTT. Its protein is CASSQDSAGRYQPQHF.

In this sample, this clonotype turned up a few times. The chain recombines TRBV29-1 with TRBJ2-7, with D unresolved. CDR1 is SQVTM and CDR2 is ANQGSEA in the germline V gene. Between the trimmed V and J ends, which lost 3 bases and 7 bases, there was a span of 10 bases. The CDR3 length is 11 residues. CDR3 amino acids: CSVEWLREQYF. CDR3 sequence (DNA): TGCAGCGTTGAGTGGCTGCGGGAGCAGTACTTC.

The chain combines TRBV5-1 with TRBJ2-7; 11 bases fit TRBD1. V lost 3 bases to trimming and J lost 6 bases; unmatched junction nucleotides: 5. The CDR3 spans 14 residues. Germline CDR1 and CDR2: SGHRS and YFSETQ. CDR3 in DNA: TGCGCCAGCAGCTCCGGGACAGGGGGATTCGAGCAGTACTTC. As protein: CASSSGTGGFEQYF.

The chain recombines TRBV12-3 or TRBV12-4 with TRBJ1-5; D uncertain. The V and J ends lost 5 bases and 0 bases respectively, with 8 bases between them. CDR3 size: 14 residues. The CDR3 loop reads CASSLPSSNQPQHF. Here the CDR3 DNA reads TGTGCCAGCAGTCTCCCATCTAGCAATCAGCCCCAGCATTTT.

This rearrangement joins TRBV7-2 to TRBJ2-7; the match to TRBD2 covers 7 bases. CDR3 length: 14 amino acids. The germline V gene encodes CDR1 SGHTA and CDR2 FQGNSA. The V and J ends lost 5 bases and 4 bases, in that order; junction bases with no gene match: 8. The DNA of the CDR3 is TGTGCCAGCAGCCCGGGGCGGGGGATTTACGAGCAGTACTTC. Its translation: CASSPGRGIYEQYF.

The chain links TRBV20-1 to TRBJ2-1; a possible D gene is TRBD2 (7 bases). In germline, CDR1 is DFQATT, CDR2 SNEGSKA (reference sequence). The ends were cut back, 0 bases at V and 8 bases at J, with 20 bases in the middle. The CDR3 runs 16 residues. CDR3 nucleotide sequence: TGCAGTGCTAGAGAAATTATAGGGGGAGGGCGCTATGAGCAGTTCTTC. Protein product: CSAREIIGGGRYEQFF.

This chain links TRBV11-2 with TRBJ2-5; 16 positions match TRBD2. CDR1 is SGHAT, CDR2 FQNNGV, per germline. The CDR3 consists of 17 residues. V was clipped by 5 bases and J by 2 bases; unmatched bases: 5. CDR3 nucleotides: TGTGCCAGCAGCCCAGGGACTAGCGGGAGGGGACAAGAGACCCAGTACTTC. This encodes CASSPGTSGRGQETQYF.

In its sample, this clonotype was seen a few times. The chain combines TRBV14 with TRBJ2-1; possibly TRBD1 or TRBD2 for D (5 bases each). This CDR3 has 14 residues. From germline, CDR1 is SGHDN and CDR2 FVKESK. V gave up 3 bases and J gave up 8 bases, with 14 bases separating them. The CDR3 spells CASSQRDGRDEQFF. In DNA, the CDR3 is TGTGCCAGCAGCCAGAGGGACGGTAGAGATGAGCAGTTCTTC.